This record covers a single T cell receptor beta chain. Its antigen is unidentified. This record comes from a study of OX40 agonist ivuxolimab in advanced cancers. The CDR3 is made up of 15 amino acids. V lost 0 bases to trimming and J lost 9 bases; unmatched junction nucleotides: 6. CDR1 SGHTA and CDR2 FQGTGA come from the germline V gene. The method was immunoSEQ multiplex PCR; TCRdb's version includes in-frame clones alone and lacks a portion of them. The sample yields tens of thousands of clones, approximately 90% seen once. Study conclusions and caveats: Among T cells, CD8+ cells averaged more expanded clones than CD4+ cells.

The clonotype was recovered from an adult with an advanced solid tumor such as melanoma, head and neck, liver or kidney cancer. Sequencing was performed on CD4+ or CD8+ T cells sorted from blood, taken in a trial of the OX40 agonist ivuxolimab. The chain employs TRBV7-3 and TRBJ2-1; 9 bases agree with TRBD2. CDR3 residues: CASSLTSGGTLEQFF. The CDR3, as DNA: TGTGCCAGCAGCTTAACTAGCGGGGGCACCCTTGAGCAGTTCTTC.